The 13 T cell receptor beta chains in this list originate from one sample, sequenced in a study of blood T cells in healthy people across ages. Together with a sample-barcoded 5' primer, a J-beta primer mix was included in a second PCR lasting about 6 to 11 cycles. TCRdb passed the 5' RACE reads through MiXCR, listing each CDR3 protein once. This sample carries 650,000 to 800,000 distinct CDR3 sequences, roughly 44% of them seen once, and the ten largest clones take under 20%. The sample consisted of blood. Receptors originate from a man in his sixties in good health.

This chain links TRBV25-1 with TRBJ2-1; 9 bases map to TRBD2. This CDR3 has 14 residues. The germline CDR1 and CDR2 sequences are MGHDK and SYGVNS. V lost 7 bases to trimming and J lost 8 bases; unmatched junction nucleotides: 9. The DNA of the CDR3 is TGTGCCAGCACCCCGGGACTAGCAGTTGATGAGCAGTTCTTC. Protein product: CASTPGLAVDEQFF. Based on the CDR3 plus reference TRBV25-1 and TRBJ2-1, the full variable domain is EADIYQTPRYLVIGTGKKITLECSQTMGHDKMYWYQQDPGMELHLIHYSYGVNSTEKGDLSSESTVSRIRTEHFPLTLESARPSHTSQYLCASTPGLAVDEQFFGPGTRLTVL.

Of note for this clonotype: A junction boundary mismatches the germline segment, possibly from a read error. CDR3 amino acids: CASRFGTITDTQYF. The CDR3 bases are TGTGCTAGTCGTTTTGGTACAATAACAGATACGCAGTATTTT. The chain carries TRBV12-5 and TRBJ2-3, with D unclear. Germline V gene sequence: CDR1 LGHNT, CDR2 FRNRAP. The CDR3 consists of 14 residues.

Many counts were recorded for this clonotype. The rearrangement links TRBV3-1 to TRBJ2-7; D gene ambiguous. There are 12 residues in the CDR3. Germline-derived CDR1 and CDR2 are LGHDT and YNNKEL (reference sequence). Between the trimmed V and J ends, which lost 4 bases and 3 bases, there was a span of 7 bases. The CDR3 is CASSPTLYEQYF. CDR3 sequence (DNA): TGTGCCAGCAGCCCCACCCTCTACGAGCAGTACTTC.

The chain carries TRBV7-9 and TRBJ2-1, with D tentatively TRBD2 (6 bases). Germline V gene lookup returns CDR1 SEHNR and CDR2 FQNEAQ (reference sequence). V dropped 1 base and J dropped 9 bases, with 13 bases sitting between them. CDR3 length: 14 residues. This chain's CDR3 is CASSLGGVSSEQFF. CDR3 nucleotides: TGTGCCAGCAGCTTAGGCGGGGTCAGCTCTGAGCAGTTCTTC.

The chain recombines TRBV5-1 with TRBJ2-3; TRBD2 is a possible D gene (6 bases). Trimming removed 2 bases from V and 5 bases from J, with 9 bases in between. This CDR3 spans 13 amino acids. CDR1 is SGHRS and CDR2 is YFSETQ in the germline V gene. The CDR3 here is CASSLLAGDTQYF. As DNA, the CDR3 is TGCGCCAGCAGCTTACTAGCTGGAGATACGCAGTATTTT.

The V and J genes are TRBV2 and TRBJ2-6, with D possibly matching TRBD1 (6 bases). V was pared by 6 bases and J by 1 base, with 10 bases between. In germline, CDR1 is SNHLY, CDR2 FYNNEI. CDR3 size: 15 residues. The CDR3 nucleotides are TGTGCCAGCAGGACAGGTACATCTGGGGCCAACGTCCTGACTTTC. Translating it yields CASRTGTSGANVLTF.

This clonotype was detected a few times. The chain has TRBV21-1 and TRBJ1-4; the DNA was not compared with TRBD1, the D call given in the table. TRBV21-1 is a listed pseudogene. The CDR3 totals 13 residues. CDR3: CASSPGTGNKLFF. CDR3 in DNA: TGTGCCAGCAGTCCCGGGACAGGGAATAAACTGTTTTTT.

This chain links TRBV7-2 with TRBJ2-5; 8 bases fit TRBD2. The trim removed 2 bases at V and 1 base at J, leaving 9 bases unmatched. The CDR3 consists of 17 residues. Germline CDR1 SGHTA, CDR2 FQGNSA. CDR3 region: CASSLPRTSGAQETQYF. The CDR3 coding sequence is TGTGCCAGCAGCTTACCCCGCACTAGCGGAGCCCAAGAGACCCAGTACTTC.

This clonotype was counted only a few times. The rearrangement joins TRBV6-6 to TRBJ1-4; D gene uncertain. V was pared by 9 bases and J by 4 bases, with 9 bases between. Germline V gene lookup returns CDR1 MNHNY and CDR2 SVGAGI (reference sequence). The CDR3 has 12 amino acids. CDR3 in amino acids: CASFAFNEKLFF. The CDR3 DNA follows: TGTGCCAGTTTTGCGTTTAATGAAAAACTGTTTTTT.

Comments on this clonotype: Just one base apart from a much larger clone, this may be a read error. The chain has TRBV29-1 and TRBJ1-2, with D possibly being TRBD1 (6 bases). V was trimmed by 1 base and J by 3 bases, leaving 6 bases between them. Germline CDR1 and CDR2: SQVTM and ANQGSEA. This CDR3 has 12 residues. CDR3: CSVEGTDYGYTF. The CDR3, as DNA: TGCAGCGTTGAAGGGACAGACTATGGCTACACCTTC.

This clonotype was observed a few times. The chain joins TRBV7-2 to TRBJ1-5; D is ambiguous. Germline V gives CDR1 SGHTA, CDR2 FQGNSA. The CDR3 consists of 15 residues. V dropped 1 base and J dropped 3 bases, with 10 bases sitting between them. The CDR3 loop reads CASSLVQLDNQPQHF. The CDR3 region has the DNA TGTGCCAGCAGCTTAGTACAGTTGGACAATCAGCCCCAGCATTTT.

In its sample, this clonotype was seen many times. This rearrangement joins TRBV3-1 to TRBJ2-7; possibly TRBD2 for D (6 bases). Deletions cut 1 base from V and 4 bases from J, with 11 bases between. This CDR3 spans 14 amino acids. Germline V gene lookup returns CDR1 LGHDT and CDR2 YNNKEL (reference sequence). In DNA form, the CDR3 reads TGTGCCAGCAGCCAAGGCTCGGGAGTTTACGAGCAGTACTTC. It translates to CASSQGSGVYEQYF.

The V call is TRBV4-1, the J call TRBJ2-1; D perhaps matches TRBD1 (6 bases). CDR1 MGHRA and CDR2 YSYEKL come from the germline V gene. Between the trimmed V and J ends, which lost 1 base and 15 bases, there was a span of 13 bases. CDR3 size: 12 residues. CDR3 bases: TGCGCCAGCAGCCAAGGACAGGATTCTCGGTTCTTC. Translation: CASSQGQDSRFF.